The T cell receptor beta chain under discussion was sequenced for a study of siplizumab effects on memory and regulatory T cells. General study results and limits: Suppressive function of proliferating Tregs from siplizumab cultures was not confirmed. Treg-derived clones made up an average of about 64% of mappable alloreactive CD4+ clones with siplizumab and 26.9% in controls. Siplizumab significantly reduced alloreactive sequences traceable to unstimulated CD4+ memory cells. The alloreactive clones that mapped to unstimulated subsets made up only a minor fraction.

Turning to this clone: Its antigen is still unknown.

Only in-frame clones appear in the TCRdb table, and some are missing; sequencing was by immunoSEQ multiplex PCR. Here the sample spans some 100,000 clones, around 93% being singletons. The CDR3 runs to 16 residues. Germline V lookup: CDR1 MDHEN, CDR2 SYDVKM. Deletions cut 5 bases from V and 8 bases from J, with 22 bases between. The sequenced sample was non-Treg CD4+ T cells sorted from blood. This TCR was recovered from a human donor in good health. The genes are TRBV28 and TRBJ1-5, with D perhaps TRBD1 (5 bases). The CDR3, as DNA: TGTGCCAGCAGTCCCTCCGGGACTCCAATTGGAGAGCCCCAGCATTTT. Residues: CASSPSGTPIGEPQHF.